These 27 T cell receptor beta chains came from one sample sequenced in a study of blood T cells in healthy people across ages. It was with a sample-barcoded 5' primer and a J-beta primer mix that a second PCR of about 7 to 12 cycles was run. MiXCR, applied by TCRdb to the 5' RACE reads, yields one record per CDR3 protein. The data contain roughly 1,300,000 distinct CDR3 sequences, almost 60% of them seen just once; the ten biggest clones take up more than 6%. The sample comprised blood. Receptors were obtained from a man between 18 and 35 years old in good health.

The CDR3 region is CASLPGGTGGLAKNIQYF. The DNA of the CDR3 is TGTGCCAGCCTCCCGGGGGGGACAGGGGGCTTGGCCAAAAACATTCAGTACTTC. The rearrangement uses TRBV6-1 and TRBJ2-4; TRBD1 aligns across 12 bases. This CDR3 spans 18 amino acids. Germline CDR1 is MNHNS and CDR2 is SASEGT. V gave up 8 bases and J gave up 1 base; unmatched junction bases: 12.

This clonotype was counted many times. This chain connects TRBV6-1 to TRBJ2-7; 7 nucleotides match TRBD2. V lost 6 bases, J lost 0 bases, and 8 bases stayed unmatched. Germline loops: CDR1 MNHNS, CDR2 SASEGT. CDR3 length: 15 residues. This CDR3 reads CASSELASSSYEQYF. DNA of the CDR3: TGTGCCAGCAGCGAACTAGCGTCCAGCTCCTACGAGCAGTACTTC.

This clonotype was counted a few times. The chain joins TRBV4-1 to TRBJ2-3; a weak D match, TRBD2 (5 bases). V shed 1 base and J shed 0 bases, with 8 bases lying between them. From germline, CDR1 is MGHRA and CDR2 YSYEKL. The CDR3 totals 15 residues. The CDR3, as DNA: TGCGCCAGCAGCCAAGGGACTCCTAGCACAGATACGCAGTATTTT. As protein: CASSQGTPSTDTQYF.

In nucleotides, the CDR3 is TGTGCCAGCAGCTCCCGACAGAAACAAGAGACCCAGTACTTC. This codes for CASSSRQKQETQYF. J is TRBJ2-7 and V is TRBV13; perhaps TRBD1 as D (5 bases). The end of the DNA is better explained by TRBJ2-5, so the J call may be wrong. The germline V gene has CDR1 PRHDT and CDR2 FYEKMQ (reference sequence). The CDR3 has 14 amino acids.

V is TRBV27 and J is TRBJ2-6, with TRBD2 matching over 9 bases. Germline V gene lookup returns CDR1 MNHEY and CDR2 SMNVEV (reference sequence). The CDR3 is 16 amino acids. The V and J ends lost 4 bases and 1 base, in that order; junction bases with no gene match: 2. CDR3 coding DNA: TGTGCCAGCAGTTGGACTAGCGTGTCTGGGGCCAACGTCCTGACTTTC. Encoded protein: CASSWTSVSGANVLTF. Based on the CDR3 plus reference TRBV27 and TRBJ2-6, the full variable domain is EAQVTQNPRYLITVTGKKLTVTCSQNMNHEYMSWYRQDPGLGLRQIYYSMNVEVTDKGDVPEGYKVSRKEKRNFPLILESPSPNQTSLYFCASSWTSVSGANVLTFGAGSRLTVL.

This sequence joins TRBV6-6 and TRBJ1-6; weak D call: TRBD1 (6 bases). The CDR3 length is 14 residues. V shed 2 bases and J shed 10 bases, with 12 bases lying between them. Germline V CDR1 and CDR2: MNHNY, SVGAGI (reference sequence). The CDR3 sequence is CASSYGGGESPLHF. DNA for the CDR3: TGTGCCAGCAGTTACGGTGGGGGCGAGTCACCCCTCCACTTT.

Only a few counts were recorded for this clonotype. The chain links TRBV6-1 to TRBJ2-1; 10 bases match TRBD2. The CDR3 is made up of 15 amino acids. V lost 6 bases, J lost 10 bases, and 12 bases stayed unmatched. CDR1 is MNHNS and CDR2 is SASEGT in the germline V gene. The CDR3 here is CASSDFGLAALEQFF. The CDR3 DNA reads as TGTGCCAGCAGCGATTTTGGACTAGCGGCCTTGGAGCAGTTCTTC.

J is TRBJ1-6 and V is TRBV4-1, with 9 bases lining up with TRBD1. Germline V CDR1 and CDR2: MGHRA, YSYEKL. This CDR3 contains 14 residues. V lost 8 bases and J lost 11; bases outside the gene matches: 10. CDR3 DNA sequence: TGCGCCAGCCGAGGTTGGGGACAGGGTGCACCCCTCCACTTT. As protein: CASRGWGQGAPLHF.

This chain links TRBV12-3 or TRBV12-4 with TRBJ2-7; 10 bases map to TRBD2. Losses at the gene ends were 6 bases for V and 0 bases for J; bases not matched to a gene: 11. The CDR3 has 17 amino acids. The CDR3 DNA sequence: TGTGCCAGCAGCTTGCCTTTTGGGACTAGCGACTCCTACGAGCAGTACTTC. It yields the protein CASSLPFGTSDSYEQYF.

This clonotype appeared a single time. The chain couples TRBV12-3 or TRBV12-4 to TRBJ2-5; 8 nucleotides line up with TRBD2. V was clipped by 0 bases and J by 7 bases; unmatched bases: 10. The CDR3 contains 16 residues. The CDR3 DNA follows: TGTGCCAGCAGTTTAGCGGGAGCGGGGGCCCCAGCGACCCAGTACTTC. This sequence encodes CASSLAGAGAPATQYF.

This clonotype was picked up one time. The chain uses TRBV7-9 and TRBJ1-4, with TRBD1 matching 8 bases. The CDR3 is made up of 18 amino acids. V was pared by 2 bases and J by 0 bases, with 8 bases of the junction left unmatched. Germline-derived CDR1 and CDR2 are SEHNR and FQNEAQ (reference sequence). The CDR3 nucleotides are TGTGCCAGCAGCTTAATTGGGGGACAGGAGGCAACTAATGAAAAACTGTTTTTT. It is translated as CASSLIGGQEATNEKLFF.

This rearrangement joins TRBV10-3 to TRBJ2-3; TRBD2 agrees at 7 bases. The length of the CDR3 is 14 residues. With V trimmed by 2 bases and J by 1 base, 0 bases remained unmatched. Germline-derived CDR1 and CDR2 are ENHRY and SYGVKD. Here the CDR3 DNA reads TGTGCCATCAGTGAGGCGGGGGGCACAGATACGCAGTATTTT. Residues: CAISEAGGTDTQYF.

This clonotype was detected only a few times. The chain combines TRBV6-5 with TRBJ2-1; 14 bases fit TRBD2. V lost 4 bases, J lost 7 bases, and 6 bases stayed unmatched. The CDR3 runs to 16 residues. Germline V gene data show CDR1 as MNHEY and CDR2 as SVGAGI. The CDR3 sequence is CASSSGLAGVGNEQFF. Written as DNA, the CDR3 is TGTGCCAGCAGTTCGGGACTAGCGGGAGTGGGAAATGAGCAGTTCTTC.

The chain joins TRBV6-5 to TRBJ2-1; 9 positions match TRBD1. The CDR3 has 15 residues. V was pared by 6 bases and J by 10 bases, with 13 bases of the junction left unmatched. Germline V gene sequence: CDR1 MNHEY, CDR2 SVGAGI. CDR3 loop: CASRRTGQGFYEQFF. The CDR3 nucleotides read TGTGCCAGCAGACGAACGGGACAGGGTTTTTACGAGCAGTTCTTC.

This chain connects TRBV9 to TRBJ2-1, with 8 bases aligning to TRBD2. Germline V gene lookup returns CDR1 SGDLS and CDR2 YYNGEE. There are 19 residues in the CDR3. Trimming at V came to 5 bases and at J to 7 bases, leaving 23 bases not matched to a gene. The CDR3 nucleotides read TGTGCCAGCAGTCTAGATCGCGGAGGGAGAGCGGGGGACTGGAATGAGCAGTTCTTC. Translating it yields CASSLDRGGRAGDWNEQFF.

This chain connects TRBV3-1 to TRBJ1-4, with 7 nucleotides matching TRBD1. This CDR3 has 16 amino acids. The germline V gene has CDR1 LGHDT and CDR2 YNNKEL (reference sequence). V shed 4 bases, J shed 3 bases, and the junction held 8 bases outside the gene matches. CDR3 loop: CASSRRQGAANEKLFF. The CDR3 DNA follows: TGTGCCAGCAGCCGACGACAGGGTGCGGCTAATGAAAAACTGTTTTTT.

In nucleotides, the CDR3 is TGTGCCAGCAGCCCCAATAGGCTAGCGGGAGGTACAGATACGCAGTATTTT. This encodes CASSPNRLAGGTDTQYF. This chain connects TRBV7-2 to TRBJ2-3; 11 positions match TRBD2. CDR1 is SGHTA, CDR2 FQGNSA, per germline. The CDR3 length is 17 residues. V was pared by 5 bases and J by 3 bases, with 10 bases of the junction left unmatched.

Remarks on this clonotype: Mismatch with germline at one junction end may stem from a read error. The rearrangement uses TRBV6-5 and TRBJ1-1, with TRBD1 identical over 7 bases. Germline CDR1 reads MNHEY; CDR2 reads SVGAGI. The CDR3 covers 11 residues. This chain's CDR3 is CASIYRGFAFF. CDR3 DNA: TGTGCCAGCATTTACAGGGGCTTCGCTTTCTTT.

The rearrangement joins TRBV29-1 to TRBJ2-3; TRBD2 is a possible D gene (5 bases). CDR3 length equals 13 residues. Germline CDR1 reads SQVTM; CDR2 reads ANQGSEA. V was clipped by 5 bases and J by 6 bases, with 15 bases between them. DNA of the CDR3: TGCAGCGTTCGGCTAAATTTAGCGGATACGCAGTATTTT. Translation: CSVRLNLADTQYF.

The J gene is TRBJ2-6, the V gene TRBV27; D not certain. Germline-derived CDR1 and CDR2 are MNHEY and SMNVEV (reference sequence). V was pared by 1 base and J by 2 bases, with 6 bases between. CDR3 length equals 15 residues. CDR3 loop: CASSLYPPGANVLTF. The CDR3 nucleotides read TGTGCCAGCAGTTTATATCCCCCTGGGGCCAACGTCCTGACTTTC.

The rearrangement links TRBV7-2 to TRBJ2-5; perhaps TRBD2 as D (6 bases). V dropped 5 bases and J dropped 1 base, with 14 bases sitting between them. CDR1 and CDR2 from the germline V gene are SGHTA and FQGNSA. The CDR3 is 15 amino acids. The CDR3 protein is CASSPRSGIQETQYF. CDR3 in DNA: TGTGCCAGCAGCCCCCGTAGCGGTATCCAAGAGACCCAGTACTTC. Using reference TRBV7-2 and TRBJ2-5 for the parts outside the CDR3, the full variable domain is GAGVSQSPSNKVTEKGKDVELRCDPISGHTALYWYRQSLGQGLEFLIYFQGNSAPDKSGLPSDRFSAERTGGSVSTLTIQRTQQEDSAVYLCASSPRSGIQETQYFGPGTRLLVL.

CDR3 region: CASSPQDLNTEAFF. The CDR3, as DNA: TGCGCCAGCAGCCCACAGGACCTAAACACTGAAGCTTTCTTT. The rearrangement joins TRBV4-1 to TRBJ1-1, with D maybe TRBD1 (5 bases). CDR1 is MGHRA and CDR2 is YSYEKL in the germline V gene. Trimming pared 4 bases from V and 2 bases from J, leaving 11 bases between. The CDR3 loop spans 14 amino acids.

This clonotype was observed a few times. V gene TRBV3-1 combines with J gene TRBJ2-3; D is possibly TRBD1 or TRBD2 (5 bases each). There are 16 residues in the CDR3. The ends were cut back, 6 bases at V and 10 bases at J, with 26 bases in the middle. Per germline, CDR1 LGHDT and CDR2 YNNKEL (reference sequence). The CDR3 loop reads CASSPTTIVGVMAQYF. CDR3 sequence (DNA): TGTGCCAGCAGTCCTACGACTATTGTGGGGGTTATGGCGCAGTATTTT.

This clonotype was seen a handful of times. CDR3 protein: CSVIFSGLQKNIQYF. CDR3 in DNA: TGCAGCGTTATTTTTTCGGGACTACAAAAAAACATTCAGTACTTC. The chain carries TRBV29-1 and TRBJ2-4, with 7 bases matching TRBD2. The length of the CDR3 is 15 residues. V gave up 5 bases and J gave up 4 bases; unmatched junction bases: 11. Per germline, CDR1 SQVTM and CDR2 ANQGSEA.

The chain joins TRBV7-9 to TRBJ1-2, with D possibly matching TRBD1 (5 bases). Germline CDR1 SEHNR, CDR2 FQNEAQ (reference sequence). This CDR3 is built from 15 residues. Trimming left V 1 base short and J 5 bases short, with 14 bases between. The CDR3 bases are TGTGCCAGCAGCTTAGTAGGGCTGCCAGGGTATGGCTACACCTTC. It encodes CASSLVGLPGYGYTF.

V usage is TRBV11-2 and J usage is TRBJ2-5; perhaps D is TRBD1 or TRBD2 (5 bases each). Trimming took 2 bases from V and 4 from J, leaving 17 bases between them. CDR3 length: 16 amino acids. Germline CDR1 and CDR2: SGHAT and FQNNGV. The CDR3 protein is CASSLRGAGRRETQYF. CDR3 nucleotide sequence: TGTGCCAGCAGCTTACGGGGTGCAGGGAGAAGAGAGACCCAGTACTTC.

This clonotype was recorded only once. CDR3: CASGLVNKGEEQYF. Here the CDR3 DNA reads TGTGCTAGTGGTTTGGTAAATAAGGGGGAAGAGCAGTACTTC. This chain uses TRBV12-5 with TRBJ2-7; possibly TRBD1 for D (6 bases). Germline-derived CDR1 and CDR2 are LGHNT and FRNRAP. This CDR3 has 14 amino acids. V lost 0 bases, J lost 7 bases, and 13 bases lay in between.